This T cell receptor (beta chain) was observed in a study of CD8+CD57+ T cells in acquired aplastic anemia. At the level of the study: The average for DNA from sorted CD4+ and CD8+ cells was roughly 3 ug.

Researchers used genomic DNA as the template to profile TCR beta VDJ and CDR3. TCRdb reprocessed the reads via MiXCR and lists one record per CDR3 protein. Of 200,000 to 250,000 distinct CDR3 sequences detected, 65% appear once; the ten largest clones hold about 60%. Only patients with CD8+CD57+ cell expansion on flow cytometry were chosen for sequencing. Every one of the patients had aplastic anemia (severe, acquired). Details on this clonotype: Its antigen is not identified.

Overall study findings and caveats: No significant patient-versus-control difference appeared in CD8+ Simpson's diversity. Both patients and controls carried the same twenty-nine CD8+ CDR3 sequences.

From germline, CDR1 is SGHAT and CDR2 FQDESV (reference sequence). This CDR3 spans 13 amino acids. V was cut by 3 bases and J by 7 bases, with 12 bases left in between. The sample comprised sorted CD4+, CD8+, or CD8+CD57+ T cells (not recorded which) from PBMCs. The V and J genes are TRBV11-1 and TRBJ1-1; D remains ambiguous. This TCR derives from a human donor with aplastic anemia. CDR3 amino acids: CASSLLFDGEAFF. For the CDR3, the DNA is TGTGCCAGCAGCTTGTTGTTTGACGGTGAAGCTTTCTTT.